The 6 T cell receptor beta chains listed next were all sequenced from one sample in a study of cytomegalovirus exposure and HLA in healthy donors. Only in-frame clones appear in the TCRdb table, and some are missing; sequencing was by immunoSEQ multiplex PCR. The sample carries around 98,000 clones, about 88% recorded once. The sample comprised PBMCs. These receptors were obtained from a man younger than 35 in good health and CMV-seropositive.

This clone was recorded only once. This sequence joins TRBV5-1 and TRBJ2-7; 7 bases align to TRBD2. Germline CDR1 and CDR2: SGHRS and YFSETQ. Unmatched junction bases numbered 8, after V lost 2 bases and J lost 3 bases. CDR3 length: 15 residues. In DNA form, the CDR3 reads TGCGCCAGCAGCTTCGGACTAGAAGGTAACTACGAGCAGTACTTC. Its protein product is CASSFGLEGNYEQYF.

This clone was seen only once. The chain uses TRBV7-9 and TRBJ2-1; 16 bases are shared with TRBD2. Germline CDR1 and CDR2: SEHNR and FQNEAQ (reference sequence). V dropped 6 bases and J dropped 8; count of bases not matched to a gene: 4. CDR3 length: 15 residues. CDR3 in DNA: TGTGCCAGCAGTTCTGGGACTAGCGGGAGGGATGAGCAGTTCTTC. It encodes CASSSGTSGRDEQFF.

This rearrangement joins TRBV28 to TRBJ2-1; the D gene is possibly TRBD1 (6 bases). Germline V lookup: CDR1 MDHEN, CDR2 SYDVKM. There are 17 residues in the CDR3. V was shortened by 3 bases and J by 8 bases, with 23 bases between the two germline ends. The CDR3 protein is CASSFRTAASVPYEQFF. The DNA of the CDR3 is TGTGCCAGCAGTTTTCGGACAGCTGCTTCTGTCCCCTATGAGCAGTTCTTC.

The V call is TRBV10-1, the J call TRBJ2-7; tentative D call: TRBD2 (6 bases). CDR3 length equals 14 residues. Trimming pared 2 bases from V and 3 bases from J, leaving 11 bases between. The germline V gene encodes CDR1 WNHNN and CDR2 SYGVQD (reference sequence). The CDR3 is CASSEVRGFYEQYF. For the CDR3, the DNA is TGCGCCAGCAGTGAGGTCCGGGGGTTCTACGAGCAGTACTTC.

J is TRBJ1-1 and V is TRBV2, with a tentative D call TRBD1 (6 bases). CDR3 length equals 13 residues. The V and J ends lost 10 bases and 4 bases respectively, with 16 bases between them. From germline, CDR1 is SNHLY and CDR2 FYNNEI. The CDR3 nucleotides read TGTGCCAACGGGGGGCAGGGGAGCACTGAAGCTTTCTTT. Its translation: CANGGQGSTEAFF.

The genes are TRBV7-2 and TRBJ2-3, with 10 bases that match TRBD1. V was clipped by 8 bases and J by 4 bases; unmatched bases: 6. CDR1 SGHTA and CDR2 FQGNSA come from the germline V gene. The CDR3 contains 14 residues. The CDR3 reads CASRPGQGSDTQYF. CDR3 sequence (DNA): TGTGCCAGCCGACCGGGACAGGGGTCAGATACGCAGTATTTT.